The rows below give T cell receptor beta chains drawn from one sample of a study of patients and donors after allogeneic stem cell transplantation. TCRdb reprocessed the RT-PCR reads via MiXCR and lists one record per CDR3 protein. The sample lists 70,000 to 100,000 distinct CDR3 sequences, around 5% occurring once. Material for sequencing was blood, either unsorted or a sorted T cell fraction (not recorded which). These receptors came from a human donor who was either an allogeneic HSCT recipient or a stem cell or donor lymphocyte infusion donor (not recorded which). It is not recorded whose cells these are; they may come from a transplant donor. Each CDR3 is given with its conserved first and last residue. D genes are given only for firm matches. Expanded clones are given a class, and other clones once, few, many or no size at all.

TRBV18,-,many,TRBJ2-7,CASSPPGIPYEQYF,TGTGCCAGCTCACCACCAGGGATCCCCTACGAGCAGTACTTC
TRBV4-1,-,many,TRBJ1-3,CASSQEDRRSGNTIYF,TGCGCCAGCAGCCAAGAAGACCGCCGCTCTGGAAACACCATATATTTT
TRBV18,-,-,TRBJ2-1,CASSPPMGGGGLNEQFF,TGTGCCAGCTCACCACCGATGGGAGGAGGGGGGTTGAATGAGCAGTTCTTC
TRBV5-1,-,many,TRBJ2-5,CASSSGTSKVGETQYF,TGCGCCAGCAGCTCGGGCACGTCCAAGGTCGGGGAGACCCAGTACTTC
TRBV9,TRBD2,many,TRBJ2-1,CASSVAGGPFYNEQFF,TGTGCCAGCAGCGTAGCGGGAGGGCCTTTTTACAATGAGCAGTTCTTC
TRBV9,TRBD1,many,TRBJ1-1,CASSSGTVNTEAFF,TGTGCCAGCAGCTCCGGGACAGTGAACACTGAAGCTTTCTTT
TRBV12-3/TRBV12-4,-,many,TRBJ2-2,CASSLGGAANTGELFF,TGTGCCAGCAGTTTAGGCGGCGCGGCGAACACCGGGGAGCTGTTTTTT
TRBV20-1,TRBD2,few,TRBJ2-7,CSARTSGASIEQYF,TGCAGTGCCCGGACTAGCGGGGCCTCAATCGAGCAGTACTTC
TRBV5-6,-,many,TRBJ1-1,CASSPTGHNTEAFF,TGTGCCAGCAGCCCTACAGGTCACAACACTGAAGCTTTCTTT
TRBV10-3,TRBD2,many,TRBJ2-1,CAISDPSRGGGGGEQFF,TGTGCCATCAGTGACCCCTCACGGGGGGGCGGAGGTGGAGAGCAGTTCTTC
TRBV5-1,-,many,TRBJ2-7,CASSLGQTSDEQYF,TGCGCCAGCAGCTTGGGACAGACATCTGACGAGCAGTACTTC
TRBV20-1,TRBD2,-,TRBJ2-7,CSANPQAGGRISYEQYF,TGCAGTGCTAACCCCCAGGCGGGGGGACGCATATCCTACGAGCAGTACTTC
TRBV6-1,TRBD1,-,TRBJ2-1,CASRERTGQGANEQFF,TGTGCCAGCAGGGAAAGGACGGGACAGGGGGCGAATGAGCAGTTCTTC
TRBV6-2/TRBV6-3,-,many,TRBJ2-7,CASSYSSYEQYF,TGTGCCAGCAGTTACTCCTCCTACGAGCAGTACTTC
TRBV11-3,-,few,TRBJ2-5,CASSLWGQGETQYF,TGTGCCAGCAGCTTATGGGGGCAGGGAGAGACCCAGTACTTC
TRBV2,TRBD1,-,TRBJ2-6,CASRGTGGNSGANVLTF,TGTGCCAGCCGGGGGACAGGGGGCAACTCTGGGGCCAACGTCCTGACTTTC
TRBV6-1,TRBD2,few,TRBJ2-3,CASRQRGGLTDTQYF,TGTGCCAGCAGGCAGCGGGGGGGCCTTACAGATACGCAGTATTTT
TRBV27,-,many,TRBJ2-3,CASSLPGGDTQYF,TGTGCCAGCAGTTTACCCGGGGGTGATACGCAGTATTTT
TRBV5-1,TRBD2,few,TRBJ2-5,CASSRGGAGEETQYF,TGCGCCAGCAGCCGGGGGGGAGCCGGGGAGGAGACCCAGTACTTC
TRBV18,-,many,TRBJ2-1,CASSRLTNNEQFF,TGTGCCAGCTCACGGCTCACAAACAATGAGCAGTTCTTC
TRBV3-1,-,many,TRBJ1-2,CASSQGKFGGGGYTF,TGTGCCAGCAGCCAAGGAAAGTTCGGCGGGGGTGGCTACACCTTC
TRBV3-1,TRBD2,many,TRBJ2-4,CASSQGTSGGRWQNIQYF,TGTGCCAGCAGCCAAGGGACTAGCGGGGGGCGGTGGCAAAACATTCAGTACTTC
TRBV7-3,TRBD1,many,TRBJ2-2,CASSRTGGDRTGELFF,TGTGCCAGCAGCCGGACAGGGGGAGACCGGACCGGGGAGCTGTTTTTT
TRBV2,TRBD1,few,TRBJ1-5,CASKIGTGFNQPQHF,TGTGCCAGCAAAATCGGGACAGGGTTTAATCAGCCCCAGCATTTT
TRBV27,-,many,TRBJ1-1,CASSFGLNTEAFF,TGTGCCAGCAGTTTTGGCCTGAACACTGAAGCTTTCTTT
TRBV4-1,TRBD2,many,TRBJ2-3,CASSPWKGAGGVDTQYF,TGCGCCAGCAGCCCCTGGAAGGGAGCGGGAGGGGTAGATACGCAGTATTTT
TRBV27,TRBD1,many,TRBJ1-2,CASSPTGVKGYTF,TGTGCCAGCAGTCCGACAGGGGTAAAGGGCTACACCTTC
TRBV6-1,TRBD1,-,TRBJ1-5,CASIPLDRADQPQHF,TGTGCCAGCATCCCCTTGGACAGGGCAGACCAGCCCCAGCATTTT
TRBV5-1,-,-,TRBJ2-7,CASSPGGQEAYEQYF,TGCGCCAGCAGCCCTGGGGGCCAGGAAGCCTACGAGCAGTACTTC
TRBV20-1,-,few,TRBJ2-2,CSASGTLNTGELFFF,-
TRBV7-2,-,many,TRBJ1-5,CATSNMGGFNQPQHF,TGTGCCACCTCCAATATGGGAGGGTTCAATCAGCCCCAGCATTTT